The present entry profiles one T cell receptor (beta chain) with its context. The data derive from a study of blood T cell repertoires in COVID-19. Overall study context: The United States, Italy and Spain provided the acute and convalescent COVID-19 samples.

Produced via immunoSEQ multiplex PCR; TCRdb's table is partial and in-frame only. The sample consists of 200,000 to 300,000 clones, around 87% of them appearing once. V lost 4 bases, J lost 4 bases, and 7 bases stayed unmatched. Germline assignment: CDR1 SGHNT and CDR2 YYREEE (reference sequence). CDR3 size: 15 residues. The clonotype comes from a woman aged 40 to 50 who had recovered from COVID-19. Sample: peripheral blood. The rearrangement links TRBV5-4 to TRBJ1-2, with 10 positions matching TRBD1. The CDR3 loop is CASSPGTGEGYGYTF. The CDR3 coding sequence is TGTGCCAGCAGCCCGGGGACAGGGGAGGGCTATGGCTACACCTTC. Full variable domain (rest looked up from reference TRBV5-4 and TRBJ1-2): ETGVTQSPTHLIKTRGQQVTLRCSSQSGHNTVSWYQQALGQGPQFIFQYYREEENGRGNFPPRFSGLQFPNYSSELNVNALELDDSALYLCASSPGTGEGYGYTFGSGTRLTVV.